This T cell receptor beta chain came from a study of T cells after somatic rescue of genetic block. Sequencing used immunoSEQ multiplex PCR; TCRdb keeps in-frame clones, though not all of them. Among 12,000 or so clones listed, around 70% were seen once. In germline, CDR1 is WSHSY, CDR2 SAAADI. V gave up 2 bases and J gave up 4 bases, with 12 bases separating them. The length of the CDR3 is 14 residues. This receptor was obtained from a boy aged 5-17 years. This sequence joins TRBV10-2 and TRBJ2-7; D possibly matches TRBD1 or TRBD2 (5 bases each). The sequenced material came from peripheral blood mononuclear cells (PBMCs). The CDR3 nucleotides are TGCGCCAGCAGTGAGCCGAGGGGTTTTTACGAGCAGTACTTC. Its translation: CASSEPRGFYEQYF.